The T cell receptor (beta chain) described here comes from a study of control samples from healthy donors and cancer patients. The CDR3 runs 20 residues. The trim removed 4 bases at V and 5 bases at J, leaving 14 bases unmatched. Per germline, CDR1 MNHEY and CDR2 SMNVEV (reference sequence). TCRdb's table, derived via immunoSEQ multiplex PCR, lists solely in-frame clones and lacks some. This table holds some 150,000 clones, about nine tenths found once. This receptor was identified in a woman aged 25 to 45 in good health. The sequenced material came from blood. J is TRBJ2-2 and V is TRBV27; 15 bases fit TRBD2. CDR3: CASSSRTSGRAGGRTGELFF. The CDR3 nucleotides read TGTGCCAGCAGTTCCCGGACTAGCGGGAGGGCCGGGGGGAGGACCGGGGAGCTGTTTTTT.